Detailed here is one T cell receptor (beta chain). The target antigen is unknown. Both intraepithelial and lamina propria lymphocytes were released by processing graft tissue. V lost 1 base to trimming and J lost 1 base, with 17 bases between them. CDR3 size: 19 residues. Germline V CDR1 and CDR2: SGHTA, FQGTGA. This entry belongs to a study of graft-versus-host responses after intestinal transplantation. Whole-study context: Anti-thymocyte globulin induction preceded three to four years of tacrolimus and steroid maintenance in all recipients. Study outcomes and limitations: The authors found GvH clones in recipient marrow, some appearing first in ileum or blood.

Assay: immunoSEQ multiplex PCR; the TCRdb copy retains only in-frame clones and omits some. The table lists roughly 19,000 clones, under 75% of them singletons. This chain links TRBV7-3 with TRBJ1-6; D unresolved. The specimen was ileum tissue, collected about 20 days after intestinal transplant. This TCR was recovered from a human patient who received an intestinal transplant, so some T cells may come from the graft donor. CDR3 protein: CASSLNAPKCRSYNSPLHF. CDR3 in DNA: TGTGCCAGCAGCTTAAACGCACCGAAGTGTCGGTCCTATAATTCACCCCTCCACTTT.